This T cell receptor beta chain was sequenced during a study of response to subunit inactivated influenza vaccine. V lost 0 bases and J 7 bases, leaving 16 bases between the germline ends. Germline V lookup: CDR1 LGHNA, CDR2 YSLEER. This CDR3 has 16 amino acids. In TCRdb, the RT-PCR reads were re-called with MiXCR into one record per CDR3 protein. The sample has just over 300,000 distinct CDR3 sequences, about 20% seen once. This clonotype was recorded at least ten times. Its matching antigen is unknown. Study outcomes and limitations: Researchers suggested that each seasonal influenza vaccination recruits few new T cells.

The receptor was derived from a man aged 45-69 years who received an inactivated influenza vaccine. This material consisted of PBMCs from blood, taken about 20 months after vaccination. The chain is built from TRBV4-3 and TRBJ1-5, with a tentative D call TRBD1 (6 bases). CDR3 nucleotides: TGCGCCAGCAGCCAAGAACTGGGCAGGGGTGACCAGCCCCAGCATTTT. It yields the protein CASSQELGRGDQPQHF.